Following are 17 T cell receptor beta chains from one sample sequenced in a study of cytomegalovirus exposure and HLA in healthy donors (dated by TCRdb to 2015 to 2018). Libraries were prepared through the immunoSEQ multiplex PCR assay. The multiplex PCR relied on a mix of 60 forward primers for TCR Vbeta segments and 13 reverse primers for TCR Jbeta segments. TCRdb took over this immuneACCESS table, retaining in-frame rearrangements with V and J assigned. Such tables are incomplete; in checked studies, under half of the missing clones stem from an unresolved V gene, and the remainder is unexplained. The sample records more than 95,000 clones, about three quarters of which are singletons. The top ten hold approximately 5% of the sample. The specimen was PBMCs. The receptors derive from a man aged 60 to 69 in good health and CMV-seropositive.

The V call is TRBV18, the J call TRBJ2-1, with TRBD2 matching 7 bases. Germline V lookup: CDR1 KGHSH, CDR2 LQKENI. Trimming removed 2 bases from V and 8 bases from J; junction bases left unmatched: 0. The CDR3 extends over 12 amino acids. The CDR3 protein is CASSPGGDEQFF. CDR3 in DNA: TGTGCCAGCTCACCAGGGGGGGATGAGCAGTTCTTC. The whole variable domain, remainder taken from reference TRBV18 and TRBJ2-1, is NAGVMQNPRHLVRRRGQEARLRCSPMKGHSHVYWYRQLPEEGLKFMVYLQKENIIDESGMPKERFSAEFPKEGPSILRIQQVVRGDSAAYFCASSPGGDEQFFGPGTRLTVL.

The rearrangement joins TRBV2 to TRBJ1-1; D might be TRBD1 (5 bases). Germline V gene lookup returns CDR1 SNHLY and CDR2 FYNNEI. V lost 7 bases, J lost 3 bases, and 15 bases lay in between. The CDR3 consists of 14 residues. CDR3 sequence: CASTGGGYHTEAFF. In nucleotides, the CDR3 is TGTGCCAGCACCGGCGGGGGGTACCACACTGAAGCTTTCTTT.

The chain couples TRBV6-6 to TRBJ2-5, with D possibly matching TRBD1 (6 bases). The end of the DNA is better explained by TRBJ2-7, so the J call may be wrong. The CDR3 runs 15 residues. CDR1 is MNHNY, CDR2 SVGAGI, per germline (reference sequence). CDR3 DNA sequence: TGTGCCAGCAGTTTGCAGGGGTTGGGCGATTACGAGCAGTACTTC. It is translated as CASSLQGLGDYEQYF.

V usage is TRBV5-5 and J usage is TRBJ1-6; D might be TRBD1 (6 bases). Trimming pared 4 bases from V and 8 bases from J, leaving 16 bases between. CDR1 SGHKS and CDR2 YYEKEE come from the germline V gene (reference sequence). The CDR3 has 15 amino acids. CDR3 sequence (DNA): TGTGCCAGCAGCAACCACAGGGTAATGGATTCACCCCTCCACTTT. Its protein product is CASSNHRVMDSPLHF.

The V gene is TRBV4-1, the J gene TRBJ2-7, with a weak D call TRBD1 (6 bases). The CDR3 is made up of 16 amino acids. Trimming took off 2 bases at V and 3 bases at J, with 17 bases between the two ends. Germline V gene lookup returns CDR1 MGHRA and CDR2 YSYEKL. DNA for the CDR3: TGCGCCAGCAGCCAACGAATAGACAGGAGCTACTACGAGCAGTACTTC. It codes for CASSQRIDRSYYEQYF.

J is TRBJ1-1 and V is TRBV25-1; possibly TRBD1 for D (5 bases). From germline, CDR1 is MGHDK and CDR2 SYGVNS. V shed 3 bases and J shed 4 bases, with 12 bases lying between them. The CDR3 is 14 residues long. The CDR3 bases are TGTGCCAGCAGTGACGGGGGAGGAAGCACTGAAGCTTTCTTT. As protein: CASSDGGGSTEAFF.

The chain joins TRBV5-6 to TRBJ2-7; 8 positions agree with TRBD1. V was pared by 4 bases and J by 1 base, with 4 bases of the junction left unmatched. The length of the CDR3 is 14 residues. Looked up from germline, CDR1 is SGHDT and CDR2 is YYEEEE. For the CDR3, the DNA is TGTGCCAGCAGCGTGGGACAGGATTCCTACGAGCAGTACTTC. Translation: CASSVGQDSYEQYF.

The rearrangement uses TRBV9 and TRBJ2-1; 10 nucleotides align to TRBD1. Germline V gives CDR1 SGDLS, CDR2 YYNGEE. There are 15 residues in the CDR3. Unmatched junction bases numbered 5, after V lost 0 bases and J lost 8 bases. The CDR3 DNA sequence: TGTGCCAGCAGCGTAGGGGACAGGGGAACCCATGAGCAGTTCTTC. It yields the protein CASSVGDRGTHEQFF.

The gene calls are TRBV19 and TRBJ2-7; 7 bases align to TRBD1. V was clipped by 3 bases and J by 1 base; unmatched bases: 6. The germline V gene has CDR1 LNHDA and CDR2 SQIVND (reference sequence). The CDR3 has 15 amino acids. CDR3 loop: CASSIPRGTSYEQYF. CDR3 coding DNA: TGTGCCAGTAGTATTCCCAGGGGGACATCCTACGAGCAGTACTTC.

CDR3 coding DNA: TGTGCCAGCAGCTTTGACGGGGGGCCACAGTATTTT. The encoded protein is CASSFDGGPQYF. This rearrangement joins TRBV7-9 to TRBJ2-3; TRBD2 is a possible D gene (7 bases). The CDR3 length is 12 residues. Germline CDR1 is SEHNR and CDR2 is FQNEAQ (reference sequence). V was trimmed by 3 bases and J by 12 bases, leaving 13 bases between them.

The rearrangement links TRBV19 to TRBJ1-1; 7 nucleotides agree with TRBD1. CDR3 size: 14 residues. The V segment lost 5 bases and the J segment 2 bases; nucleotides outside the gene matches: 5. CDR1 and CDR2 from the germline V gene are LNHDA and SQIVND (reference sequence). The CDR3 sequence: CASSVGQSNTEAFF. CDR3 coding DNA: TGTGCCAGTAGTGTGGGACAGTCTAACACTGAAGCTTTCTTT.

The chain recombines TRBV5-1 with TRBJ1-5, with D hard to call. Per the germline V gene, CDR1 is SGHRS and CDR2 is YFSETQ. Trimming removed 3 bases from V and 1 base from J, with 8 bases in between. The CDR3 consists of 14 residues. The CDR3 sequence is CASSSMSSNQPQHF. DNA for the CDR3: TGCGCCAGCAGCTCGATGAGCAGCAATCAGCCCCAGCATTTT.

The chain links TRBV5-1 to TRBJ2-7, with a possible D match to TRBD1 (5 bases). Germline-derived CDR1 and CDR2 are SGHRS and YFSETQ. The CDR3 sequence is 14 residues long. Trimming stripped 0 bases from V and 3 bases from J, with 10 bases between. The CDR3 DNA follows: TGCGCCAGCAGCTTGGCAGGGAACGGCTACGAGCAGTACTTC. The encoded protein is CASSLAGNGYEQYF.

This clone has just a few counts. The rearrangement links TRBV6-5 to TRBJ1-4; D gene uncertain. Germline lookup yields CDR1 MNHEY and CDR2 SVGAGI. CDR3 size: 13 residues. Trimming removed 8 bases from V and 3 bases from J, with 10 bases in between. The CDR3 loop reads CASGRTANEKLFF. CDR3 bases: TGTGCCAGCGGGCGAACGGCTAATGAAAAACTGTTTTTT.

The chain employs TRBV6-6 and TRBJ2-5, with D tentatively TRBD2 (6 bases). The length of the CDR3 is 13 residues. V was clipped by 8 bases and J by 3 bases, with 13 bases between them. In germline, CDR1 is MNHNY, CDR2 SVGAGI (reference sequence). The CDR3 DNA is TGTGCCAGCCGGACGGGGGTCGAAGAGACCCAGTACTTC. Its translation: CASRTGVEETQYF.

The V call is TRBV5-1, the J call TRBJ2-5, with TRBD1 matching 7 bases. The V and J ends lost 3 bases and 2 bases, in that order; junction bases with no gene match: 7. This CDR3 has 15 amino acids. The germline CDR1 and CDR2 sequences are SGHRS and YFSETQ. CDR3 region: CASSSTGRSQETQYF. CDR3 DNA: TGCGCCAGCAGCTCGACAGGGAGATCTCAAGAGACCCAGTACTTC. Variable domain in full (rest from reference TRBV5-1 and TRBJ2-5): KAGVTQTPRYLIKTRGQQVTLSCSPISGHRSVSWYQQTPGQGLQFLFEYFSETQRNKGNFPGRFSGRQFSNSRSEMNVSTLELGDSALYLCASSSTGRSQETQYFGPGTRLLVL.

This clone has only a few counts. V gene TRBV27 combines with J gene TRBJ1-2, with 10 nucleotides matching TRBD1. Germline values: CDR1 MNHEY, CDR2 SMNVEV (reference sequence). The CDR3 is 24 residues long. V gave up 5 bases and J gave up 0 bases; unmatched junction bases: 30. For the CDR3, the DNA is TGTGCCAGCAGTCCCCTCCGGGACAGGGGTCTCGTTGGGGGAGGCGTTCGGACTAACTATGGCTACACCTTC. It yields the protein CASSPLRDRGLVGGGVRTNYGYTF.